Detailed here is one T cell receptor (beta chain). Germline values: CDR1 SEHNR, CDR2 FQNEAQ (reference sequence). The V gene end was trimmed by 4 bases and the J gene end by 7 bases; junction bases not matched to a gene: 6. The CDR3 has 15 residues. This specimen comes from a study of blood T cell repertoires in COVID-19. In the study overall: Some COVID-19 samples were acute and others convalescent; all came from the United States, Italy and Spain. T cells, B-cell-depleted T cells, or PBMCs provided the cDNA or gDNA that served as material.

Methods used by the authors: Estimation of nucleated cell counts was performed using reference gene primer amplification. Here immunoSEQ multiplex PCR was the method, and the copy in TCRdb shows in-frame clones only, minus some. V and J calls and clone size come straight from that table; D and trimming were deduced from the DNA. Of some 42,000 clones detected, roughly 80% appear once; the ten largest clones hold less than 7%. The chain recombines TRBV7-9 with TRBJ1-5, with 11 bases aligning to TRBD1. The sample was peripheral blood. The TCR was taken from a man aged 50 to 60 with active COVID-19. The CDR3 coding sequence is TGTGCCAGCAGCTCGGACAGGGGGCGCGGGCAGCCCCAGCATTTT. The encoded protein is CASSSDRGRGQPQHF. Full variable domain (missing parts from reference TRBV7-9 and TRBJ1-5): DTGVSQNPRHKITKRGQNVTFRCDPISEHNRLYWYRQTLGQGPEFLTYFQNEAQLEKSRLLSDRFSAERPKGSFSTLEIQRTEQGDSAMYLCASSSDRGRGQPQHFGDGTRLSIL.